The 27 T cell receptor beta chains listed next were all sequenced from one sample in a study of blood T cell repertoires in COVID-19. The table came from immunoSEQ multiplex PCR; TCRdb's copy has only in-frame clones and leaves some out. The table lists 300,000 to 450,000 clones, 87% of them singletons. The sequenced material came from peripheral blood. The receptors were gathered from an older woman with COVID-19, enrolled during active disease.

The chain joins TRBV19 to TRBJ2-3; 8 positions match TRBD1. The V segment lost 4 bases and the J segment 4 bases; nucleotides outside the gene matches: 10. Germline values: CDR1 LNHDA, CDR2 SQIVND (reference sequence). The CDR3 loop spans 16 amino acids. In nucleotides, the CDR3 is TGTGCCAGTAGTACCGGACAGGGAAGAACGTCAGATACGCAGTATTTT. This sequence encodes CASSTGQGRTSDTQYF. Looking up the rest from reference TRBV19 and TRBJ2-3 gives the full variable domain: DGGITQSPKYLFRKEGQNVTLSCEQNLNHDAMYWYRQDPGQGLRLIYYSQIVNDFQKGDIAEGYSVSREKKESFPLTVTSAQKNPTAFYLCASSTGQGRTSDTQYFGPGTRLTVL.

This clone occurred once. This chain links TRBV6-5 with TRBJ2-1, with a possible D match to TRBD2 (6 bases). The CDR3 runs 16 residues. Germline CDR1 MNHEY, CDR2 SVGAGI. V was pared by 2 bases and J by 0 bases, with 11 bases between. The CDR3 loop is CASSYVGGNSYNEQFF. CDR3 DNA sequence: TGTGCCAGCAGTTACGTCGGGGGAAACTCCTACAATGAGCAGTTCTTC.

The CDR3 DNA sequence: TGTGCCAGCAGCCCCAGAGGGTATGGGACTAGCGGGGGGATATACAATGAGCAGTTCTTC. Amino acids: CASSPRGYGTSGGIYNEQFF. The chain combines TRBV9 with TRBJ2-1; 15 bases are shared with TRBD2. The CDR3 is 20 amino acids. The germline V gene has CDR1 SGDLS and CDR2 YYNGEE. J lost 4 bases, V lost 4 bases, and 15 bases had no gene match.

The genes are TRBV7-3 and TRBJ2-5; tentatively, D is TRBD2 (6 bases). CDR1 and CDR2 from the germline V gene are SGHTA and FQGTGA. The CDR3 sequence is 16 residues long. The V and J ends lost 0 bases and 2 bases respectively, with 13 bases between them. CDR3 protein: CASSLTLTSAQETQYF. Here the CDR3 DNA reads TGTGCCAGCAGCTTAACTTTGACTAGTGCGCAAGAGACCCAGTACTTC.

This rearrangement joins TRBV11-2 to TRBJ2-7, with 8 bases lining up with TRBD2. The CDR3 totals 16 residues. Germline assignment: CDR1 SGHAT and CDR2 FQNNGV. The V gene end was trimmed by 2 bases and the J gene end by 1 base; junction bases not matched to a gene: 7. CDR3 nucleotide sequence: TGTGCCAGCAGCTTAAACCCGGGGGGGATTTCCTACGAGCAGTACTTC. Its protein is CASSLNPGGISYEQYF.

V usage is TRBV19 and J usage is TRBJ1-4, with D unclear. The CDR3 length is 18 residues. The germline V gene has CDR1 LNHDA and CDR2 SQIVND (reference sequence). The V and J ends lost 5 bases and 1 base respectively, with 20 bases between them. In DNA form, the CDR3 reads TGTGCCAGTAGTCTCGGGCCTCGTCTGGAGGGAACTAATGAAAAACTGTTTTTT. Translating gives CASSLGPRLEGTNEKLFF.

The chain is built from TRBV6-5 and TRBJ1-2; perhaps TRBD1 as D (5 bases). The germline CDR1 and CDR2 sequences are MNHEY and SVGAGI. The CDR3 has 11 residues. V was shortened by 8 bases and J by 5 bases, with 9 bases between the two germline ends. CDR3 coding DNA: TGTGCCAGCTGGCCAGGGTATGGCTACACCTTC. It codes for CASWPGYGYTF.

The rearrangement links TRBV18 to TRBJ1-5; D not certain. V lost 5 bases to trimming and J lost 0 bases, with 8 bases between them. CDR1 is KGHSH and CDR2 is LQKENI in the germline V gene. This CDR3 has 14 residues. The CDR3 coding sequence is TGTGCCAGCTCAGGTCAGAATAGCAATCAGCCCCAGCATTTT. Protein: CASSGQNSNQPQHF.

This chain links TRBV5-1 with TRBJ2-3; 8 positions agree with TRBD2. Per germline, CDR1 SGHRS and CDR2 YFSETQ. The CDR3 contains 15 residues. J gave up 3 bases and V 4 bases, and 7 bases lay outside the gene matches. The CDR3 region has the DNA TGCGCCAGCAGCACCGGGGGGGCAAGAACAGATACGCAGTATTTT. Its protein is CASSTGGARTDTQYF. The complete variable domain, with remaining parts taken from reference TRBV5-1 and TRBJ2-3, reads KAGVTQTPRYLIKTRGQQVTLSCSPISGHRSVSWYQQTPGQGLQFLFEYFSETQRNKGNFPGRFSGRQFSNSRSEMNVSTLELGDSALYLCASSTGGARTDTQYFGPGTRLTVL.

This chain uses TRBV5-5 with TRBJ2-1, with TRBD1 matching 8 bases. V shed 2 bases and J 9 bases; nucleotides not matched to a gene: 16. The CDR3 is made up of 17 amino acids. CDR1 is SGHKS, CDR2 YYEKEE, per germline (reference sequence). CDR3 residues: CASSFFILGRGRGEQFF. CDR3 DNA sequence: TGTGCCAGCAGCTTTTTTATCCTAGGCAGGGGGCGAGGTGAGCAGTTCTTC.

V and J are TRBV7-8 and TRBJ2-1, with D possibly being TRBD1 or TRBD2 (6 bases each). CDR1 SGHVS and CDR2 FQNEAQ come from the germline V gene. CDR3 size: 15 residues. The ends were cut back, 5 bases at V and 0 bases at J, with 11 bases in the middle. CDR3 region: CASSRGPHSYNEQFF. The CDR3 DNA reads as TGTGCCAGCAGCCGGGGGCCTCACTCCTACAATGAGCAGTTCTTC.

The chain is built from TRBV3-1 (or the pseudogene TRBV3-2) and TRBJ2-3; tentative D call: TRBD1 (5 bases). Germline V gene data show CDR1 as LGHDT and CDR2 as YNNKEL (reference sequence). V was cut by 3 bases and J by 1 base, with 14 bases left in between. This CDR3 region has 16 residues. The CDR3 sequence is CASSQFGALGTDTQYF. The CDR3 DNA reads TGTGCCAGCAGCCAGTTTGGGGCTTTAGGCACAGATACGCAGTATTTT.

On this clone: The sample carries other DNA sequences with the same CDR3. The V and J genes are TRBV6-5 and TRBJ2-5; maybe TRBD1 (6 bases). The CDR3 runs 13 residues. Germline assignment: CDR1 MNHEY and CDR2 SVGAGI. V gave up 8 bases and J gave up 4 bases, with 14 bases separating them. The CDR3 spells CASRRGGGETQYF. The CDR3 DNA reads as TGTGCCAGCCGAAGAGGGGGTGGAGAGACCCAGTACTTC.

This rearrangement joins TRBV5-4 to TRBJ1-1; no firm D call. This CDR3 has 15 amino acids. The V and J ends lost 0 bases and 3 bases respectively, with 12 bases between them. Germline loops: CDR1 SGHNT, CDR2 YYREEE (reference sequence). The CDR3 nucleotides are TGTGCCAGCAGCTTGGGTTCCACTCGGGACACTGAAGCTTTCTTT. As protein: CASSLGSTRDTEAFF.

The V call is TRBV11-2, the J call TRBJ2-3, with 10 positions matching TRBD1. CDR3 size: 15 residues. From germline, CDR1 is SGHAT and CDR2 FQNNGV. Trimming cost V 2 bases and J 4 bases; bases outside gene matches: 3. The CDR3 here is CASSLLGQGSDTQYF. The CDR3 nucleotides read TGTGCCAGCAGCTTATTGGGACAGGGGTCAGATACGCAGTATTTT.

The chain employs TRBV5-1 and TRBJ2-7; perhaps TRBD1 as D (6 bases). The V gene lost 3 bases and the J gene lost 2 bases, with 9 bases spanning the gap. The V gene's germline CDR1 is SGHRS and CDR2 YFSETQ. The CDR3 sequence is 13 residues long. This CDR3 is CASSSRDTYEQYF. CDR3 nucleotide sequence: TGCGCCAGCAGCTCTCGGGACACCTACGAGCAGTACTTC.

The sample holds one count of this clone. V usage is TRBV28 and J usage is TRBJ2-7; D gene uncertain. V was pared by 2 bases and J by 0 bases, with 11 bases between. The CDR3 is 15 amino acids. Per germline, CDR1 MDHEN and CDR2 SYDVKM. CDR3 loop: CASSLRGSNSYEQYF. CDR3 nucleotide sequence: TGTGCCAGCAGTTTACGAGGCTCGAACTCCTACGAGCAGTACTTC.

There are a few counts of this clone. V usage is TRBV7-6 and J usage is TRBJ1-6; 9 bases are a match to TRBD1. V lost 5 bases and J lost 1; bases outside the gene matches: 6. Germline CDR1 and CDR2: SGHVS and FNYEAQ. The CDR3 runs to 17 residues. CDR3 protein: CASSGETGGSYNSPLHF. The CDR3 nucleotides are TGTGCCAGCAGCGGCGAGACAGGGGGGTCCTATAATTCACCCCTCCACTTT.

The V and J genes are TRBV28 and TRBJ2-5, with D possibly being TRBD1 (5 bases). V lost 5 bases, J lost 5 bases, and 18 bases lay in between. Germline lookup yields CDR1 MDHEN and CDR2 SYDVKM. The CDR3 sequence is 15 residues long. In nucleotides, the CDR3 is TGTGCCAGCAGTCTCCAGGGAAACCACCGGGAGACCCAGTACTTC. As protein: CASSLQGNHRETQYF.

The V and J genes are TRBV29-1 and TRBJ1-2; D might be TRBD1 (6 bases). Germline V gene sequence: CDR1 SQVTM, CDR2 ANQGSEA. Trimming left V 6 bases short and J 4 bases short, with 15 bases between. The CDR3 sequence is 13 residues long. CDR3 nucleotide sequence: TGCAGCGTCCTTCAGGGGATGGGCTATGGCTACACCTTC. Its translation is CSVLQGMGYGYTF.

This clone was seen a single time. The V gene is TRBV29-1, the J gene TRBJ2-3; tentative D call: TRBD2 (7 bases). In germline, CDR1 is SQVTM, CDR2 ANQGSEA. This CDR3 spans 13 amino acids. V was pared by 7 bases and J by 4 bases, with 15 bases between. CDR3 coding DNA: TGCAGCGCCCGGGGGGCCCGGGCAGATACGCAGTATTTT. Its protein is CSARGARADTQYF.

V and J are TRBV27 and TRBJ1-2, with D unresolved. From germline, CDR1 is MNHEY and CDR2 SMNVEV (reference sequence). This CDR3 contains 12 residues. V was pared by 5 bases and J by 7 bases, with 11 bases between. DNA for the CDR3: TGTGCCAGCAGTGGCCCTAGAGGTGGCTACACCTTC. It codes for CASSGPRGGYTF.

This chain uses TRBV15 with TRBJ1-1; perhaps TRBD1 as D (6 bases). Per germline, CDR1 LNHNV and CDR2 YYDKDF (reference sequence). The CDR3 loop spans 15 amino acids. V was trimmed by 8 bases and J by 5 bases, leaving 21 bases between them. CDR3 sequence reads: CATSTRGGLGTEAFF. CDR3 coding DNA: TGTGCCACCTCGACCAGGGGAGGGCTAGGGACTGAAGCTTTCTTT.

The chain links TRBV19 to TRBJ2-3; 9 nucleotides align to TRBD2. CDR1 LNHDA and CDR2 SQIVND come from the germline V gene (reference sequence). This CDR3 comprises 12 residues. J was trimmed by 9 bases and V by 8 bases; bases with no gene match: 6. The CDR3 here is CASSLAGTTQYF. The CDR3 region has the DNA TGTGCCAGTTCTCTAGCGGGGACGACGCAGTATTTT.

The chain recombines TRBV7-9 with TRBJ1-2; D gene uncertain. Trimming pared 4 bases from V and 5 bases from J, leaving 11 bases between. This CDR3 has 13 residues. Germline CDR1 and CDR2: SEHNR and FQNEAQ (reference sequence). The CDR3 region has the DNA TGTGCCAGCAGCTCGGGATCCAATTATGGCTACACCTTC. It is translated as CASSSGSNYGYTF.

CDR3 region: CASTPGGKYNEQFF. The DNA for the CDR3 is TGTGCCAGCACCCCCGGGGGGAAATACAATGAGCAGTTCTTC. The chain carries TRBV7-2 and TRBJ2-1, with 7 bases identical to TRBD2. Looked up from germline, CDR1 is SGHTA and CDR2 is FQGNSA. The junction had 7 bases not matched to a gene; V was cut back by 7 bases and J by 4 bases. CDR3 size: 14 residues.

V and J are TRBV14 and TRBJ2-3; D gene unclear. V was clipped by 0 bases and J by 2 bases, with 15 bases between them. CDR1 SGHDN and CDR2 FVKESK come from the germline V gene. CDR3 length: 17 amino acids. The CDR3 nucleotides are TGTGCCAGCAGCCAAGATCGGATGCGGTACAACACAGATACGCAGTATTTT. It specifies CASSQDRMRYNTDTQYF.